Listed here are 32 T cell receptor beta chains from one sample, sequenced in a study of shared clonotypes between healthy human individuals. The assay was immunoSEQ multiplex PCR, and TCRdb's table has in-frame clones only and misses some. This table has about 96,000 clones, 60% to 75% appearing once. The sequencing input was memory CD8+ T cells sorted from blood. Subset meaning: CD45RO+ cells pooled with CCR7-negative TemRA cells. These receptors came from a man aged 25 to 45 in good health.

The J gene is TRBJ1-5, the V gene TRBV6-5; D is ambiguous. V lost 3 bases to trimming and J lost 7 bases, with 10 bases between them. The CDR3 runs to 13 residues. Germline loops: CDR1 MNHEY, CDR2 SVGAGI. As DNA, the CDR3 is TGTGCCAGCAGTTATGTGGTGGAGCAGCCCCAGCATTTT. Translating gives CASSYVVEQPQHF.

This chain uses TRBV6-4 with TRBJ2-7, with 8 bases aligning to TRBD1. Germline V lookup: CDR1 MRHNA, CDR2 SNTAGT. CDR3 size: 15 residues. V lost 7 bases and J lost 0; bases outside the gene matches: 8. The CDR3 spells CASNPDRGCSYEQYF. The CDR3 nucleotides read TGTGCCAGCAATCCCGACAGGGGATGCTCCTACGAGCAGTACTTC.

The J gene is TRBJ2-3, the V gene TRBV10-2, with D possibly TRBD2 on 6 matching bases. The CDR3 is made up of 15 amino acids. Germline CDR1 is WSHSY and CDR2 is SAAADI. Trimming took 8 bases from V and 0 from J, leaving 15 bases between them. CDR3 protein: CASSLGLASTDTQYF. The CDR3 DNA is TGCGCCAGCTCCCTCGGGCTAGCGAGCACAGATACGCAGTATTTT.

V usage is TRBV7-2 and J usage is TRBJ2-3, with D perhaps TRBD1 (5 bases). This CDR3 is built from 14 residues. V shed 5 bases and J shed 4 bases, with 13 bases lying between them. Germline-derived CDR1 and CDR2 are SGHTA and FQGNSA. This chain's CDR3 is CASSARPGSDTQYF. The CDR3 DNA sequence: TGTGCCAGCAGCGCCCGCCCAGGGTCAGATACGCAGTATTTT.

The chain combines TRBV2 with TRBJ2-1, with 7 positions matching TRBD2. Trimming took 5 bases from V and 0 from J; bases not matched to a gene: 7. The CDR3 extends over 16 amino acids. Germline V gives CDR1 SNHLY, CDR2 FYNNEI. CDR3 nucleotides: TGTGCCAGCAGTTGGAGCGGGACGAGCTCCTACAATGAGCAGTTCTTC. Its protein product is CASSWSGTSSYNEQFF.

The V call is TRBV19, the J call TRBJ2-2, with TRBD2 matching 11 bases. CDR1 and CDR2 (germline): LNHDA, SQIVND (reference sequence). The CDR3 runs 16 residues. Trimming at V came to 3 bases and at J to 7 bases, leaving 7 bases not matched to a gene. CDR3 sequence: CASSIRLAGLIGELFF. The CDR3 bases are TGTGCCAGTAGTATCAGACTAGCGGGATTGATCGGGGAGCTGTTTTTT.

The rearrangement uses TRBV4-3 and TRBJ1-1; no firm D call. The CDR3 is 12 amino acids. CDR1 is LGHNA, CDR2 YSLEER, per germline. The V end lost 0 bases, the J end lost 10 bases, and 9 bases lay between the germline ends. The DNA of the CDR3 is TGCGCCAGCAGCCAAGATCGGCGTGGAGCTTTCTTT. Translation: CASSQDRRGAFF.

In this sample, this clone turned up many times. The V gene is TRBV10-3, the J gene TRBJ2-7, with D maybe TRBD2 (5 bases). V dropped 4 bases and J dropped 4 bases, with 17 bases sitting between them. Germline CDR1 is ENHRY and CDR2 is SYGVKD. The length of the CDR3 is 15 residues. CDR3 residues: CAISVGSRLSYEQYF. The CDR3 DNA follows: TGTGCCATCAGTGTAGGGAGTCGGTTGTCTTACGAGCAGTACTTC.

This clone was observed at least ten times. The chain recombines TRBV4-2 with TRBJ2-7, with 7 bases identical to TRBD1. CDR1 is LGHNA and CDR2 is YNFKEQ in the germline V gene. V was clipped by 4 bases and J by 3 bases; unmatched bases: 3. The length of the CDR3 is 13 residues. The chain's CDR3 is CASSPGQLYEQYF. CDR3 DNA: TGTGCCAGCAGCCCGGGACAGCTCTACGAGCAGTACTTC.

The CDR3, as DNA: TGTGCCAGCAGTTTTGGACGTGGAGAGACCCAGTACTTC. Protein product: CASSFGRGETQYF. This sequence joins TRBV27 and TRBJ2-5; D is unresolved. From germline, CDR1 is MNHEY and CDR2 SMNVEV (reference sequence). This CDR3 has 13 amino acids. Deletions cut 3 bases from V and 4 bases from J, with 9 bases between.

CDR3 in amino acids: CASSPPKGSGGSGGELFF. CDR3 sequence (DNA): TGTGCCAGCAGCCCACCTAAGGGGTCGGGGGGCAGTGGCGGGGAGCTGTTTTTT. The chain has TRBV28 and TRBJ2-2; TRBD2 might be the D (7 bases). This CDR3 has 18 residues. Deletions cut 6 bases from V and 7 bases from J, with 27 bases between. The germline CDR1 and CDR2 sequences are MDHEN and SYDVKM.

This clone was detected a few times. This chain's CDR3 is CASSLPAGMRAEQFF. The DNA for the CDR3 is TGTGCCAGCAGCTTACCTGCTGGGATGAGGGCTGAGCAGTTCTTC. The genes are TRBV7-9 and TRBJ2-1, with D possibly TRBD2 on 5 matching bases. Germline CDR1 reads SEHNR; CDR2 reads FQNEAQ (reference sequence). The ends were cut back, 2 bases at V and 9 bases at J, with 17 bases in the middle. The CDR3 is 15 amino acids.

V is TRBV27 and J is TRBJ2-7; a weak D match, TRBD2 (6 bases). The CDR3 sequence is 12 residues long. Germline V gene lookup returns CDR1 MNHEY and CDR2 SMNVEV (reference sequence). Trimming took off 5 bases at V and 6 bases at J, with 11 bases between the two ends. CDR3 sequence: CASSMQGGEQYF. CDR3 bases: TGTGCCAGCAGTATGCAGGGAGGCGAGCAGTACTTC.

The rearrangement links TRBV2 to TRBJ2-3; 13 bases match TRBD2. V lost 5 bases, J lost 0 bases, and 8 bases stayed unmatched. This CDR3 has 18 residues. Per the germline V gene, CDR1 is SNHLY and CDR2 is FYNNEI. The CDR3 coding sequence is TGTGCCAGCAGTATGCTTAGGACTAGCGGGGGTAGCACAGATACGCAGTATTTT. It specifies CASSMLRTSGGSTDTQYF.

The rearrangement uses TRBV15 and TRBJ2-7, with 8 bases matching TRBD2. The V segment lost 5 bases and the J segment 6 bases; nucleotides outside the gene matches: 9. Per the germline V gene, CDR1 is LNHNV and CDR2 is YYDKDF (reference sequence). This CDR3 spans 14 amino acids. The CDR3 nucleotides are TGTGCCACCAGCCCCGGGGGGGGGAGGGTCGAGCAGTACTTC. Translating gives CATSPGGGRVEQYF. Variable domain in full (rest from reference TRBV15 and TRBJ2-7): DAMVIQNPRYQVTQFGKPVTLSCSQTLNHNVMYWYQQKSSQAPKLLFHYYDKDFNNEADTPDNFQSRRPNTSFCFLDIRSPGLGDTAMYLCATSPGGGRVEQYFGPGTRLTVT.

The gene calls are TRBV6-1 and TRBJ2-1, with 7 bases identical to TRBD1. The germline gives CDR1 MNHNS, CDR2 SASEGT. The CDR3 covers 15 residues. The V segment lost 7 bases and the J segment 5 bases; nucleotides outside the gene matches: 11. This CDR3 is CASTVHRGKNNEQFF. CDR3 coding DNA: TGTGCCAGCACCGTTCACAGGGGTAAGAACAATGAGCAGTTCTTC.

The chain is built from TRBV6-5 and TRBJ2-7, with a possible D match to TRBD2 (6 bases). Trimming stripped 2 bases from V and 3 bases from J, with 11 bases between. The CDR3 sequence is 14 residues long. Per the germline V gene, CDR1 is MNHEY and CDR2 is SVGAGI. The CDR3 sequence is CASSYGAGNYEQYF. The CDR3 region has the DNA TGTGCCAGCAGTTACGGTGCGGGGAACTACGAGCAGTACTTC.

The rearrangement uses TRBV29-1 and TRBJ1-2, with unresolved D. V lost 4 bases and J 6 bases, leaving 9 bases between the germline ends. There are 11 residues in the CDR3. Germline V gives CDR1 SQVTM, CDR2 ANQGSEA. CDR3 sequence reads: CSVVARDGYTF. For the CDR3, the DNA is TGCAGCGTTGTGGCAAGGGATGGCTACACCTTC.

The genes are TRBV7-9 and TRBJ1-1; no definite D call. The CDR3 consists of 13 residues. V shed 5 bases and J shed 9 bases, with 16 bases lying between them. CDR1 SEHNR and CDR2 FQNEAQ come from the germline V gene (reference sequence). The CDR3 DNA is TGTGCCAGCAGCCCAGGCCCCATCCTGAAAGCTTTCTTT. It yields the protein CASSPGPILKAFF.

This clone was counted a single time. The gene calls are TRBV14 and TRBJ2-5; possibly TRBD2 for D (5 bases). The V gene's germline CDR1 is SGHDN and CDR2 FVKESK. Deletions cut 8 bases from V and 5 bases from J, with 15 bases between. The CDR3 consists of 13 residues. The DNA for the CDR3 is TGTGCCAGCGCCCTGTGGGGAGTTGAGACCCAGTACTTC. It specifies CASALWGVETQYF. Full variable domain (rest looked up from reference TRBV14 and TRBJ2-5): EAGVTQFPSHSVIEKGQTVTLRCDPISGHDNLYWYRRVMGKEIKFLLHFVKESKQDESGMPNNRFLAERTGGTYSTLKVQPAELEDSGVYFCASALWGVETQYFGPGTRLLVL.

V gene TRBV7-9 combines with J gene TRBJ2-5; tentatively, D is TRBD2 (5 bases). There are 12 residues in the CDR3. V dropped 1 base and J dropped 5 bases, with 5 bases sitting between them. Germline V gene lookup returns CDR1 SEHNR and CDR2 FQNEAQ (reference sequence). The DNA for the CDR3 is TGTGCCAGCAGCTTAGTAGCGGAGACCCAGTACTTC. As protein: CASSLVAETQYF. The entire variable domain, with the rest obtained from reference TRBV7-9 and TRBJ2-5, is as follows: DTGVSQNPRHKITKRGQNVTFRCDPISEHNRLYWYRQTLGQGPEFLTYFQNEAQLEKSRLLSDRFSAERPKGSFSTLEIQRTEQGDSAMYLCASSLVAETQYFGPGTRLLVL.

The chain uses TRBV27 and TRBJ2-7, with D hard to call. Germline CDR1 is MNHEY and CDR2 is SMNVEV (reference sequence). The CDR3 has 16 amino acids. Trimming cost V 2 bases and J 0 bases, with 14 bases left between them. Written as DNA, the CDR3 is TGTGCCAGCAGTTTAGAACATCCTTCGAGCTCCTACGAGCAGTACTTC. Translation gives CASSLEHPSSSYEQYF.

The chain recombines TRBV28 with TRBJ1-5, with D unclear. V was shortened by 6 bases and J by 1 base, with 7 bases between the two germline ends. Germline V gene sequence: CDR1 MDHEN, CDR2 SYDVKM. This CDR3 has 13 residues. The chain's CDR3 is CASRTESNQPQHF. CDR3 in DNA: TGTGCCAGCAGGACGGAGAGCAATCAGCCCCAGCATTTT.

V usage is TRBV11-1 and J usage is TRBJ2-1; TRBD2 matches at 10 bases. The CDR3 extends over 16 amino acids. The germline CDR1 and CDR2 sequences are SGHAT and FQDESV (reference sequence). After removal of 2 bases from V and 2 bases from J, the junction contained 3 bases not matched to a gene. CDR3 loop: CASSLSLAGPYNEQFF. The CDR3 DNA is TGTGCCAGCAGCTTATCACTAGCGGGACCCTACAATGAGCAGTTCTTC.

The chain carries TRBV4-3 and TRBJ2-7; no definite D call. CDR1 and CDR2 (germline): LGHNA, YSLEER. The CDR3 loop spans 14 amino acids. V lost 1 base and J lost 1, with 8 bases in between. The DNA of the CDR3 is TGCGCCAGCAGCCAAGGATCTAGGTCCTACGAGCAGTACTTC. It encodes CASSQGSRSYEQYF.

CDR3 protein: CASSFPSGSWYEQYF. CDR3 DNA sequence: TGTGCCAGCAGTTTCCCAAGCGGGAGTTGGTACGAGCAGTACTTC. The chain is built from TRBV28 and TRBJ2-7; 8 bases are shared with TRBD2. The CDR3 runs 15 residues. V trimming: 3 bases; J trimming: 4 bases; junction bases outside the gene matches: 8. The germline gives CDR1 MDHEN, CDR2 SYDVKM.

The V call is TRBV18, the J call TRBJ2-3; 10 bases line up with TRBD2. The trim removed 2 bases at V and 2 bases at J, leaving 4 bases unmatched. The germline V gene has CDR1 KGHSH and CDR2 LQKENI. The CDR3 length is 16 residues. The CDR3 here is CASSPSLAGDTDTQYF. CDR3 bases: TGTGCCAGCTCACCATCTCTAGCGGGGGACACAGATACGCAGTATTTT.

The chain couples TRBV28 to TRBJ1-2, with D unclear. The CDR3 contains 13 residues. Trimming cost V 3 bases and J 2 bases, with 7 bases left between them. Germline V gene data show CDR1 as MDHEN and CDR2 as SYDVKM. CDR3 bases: TGTGCCAGCAGTTTGGCTCGGAACTATGGCTACACCTTC. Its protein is CASSLARNYGYTF.

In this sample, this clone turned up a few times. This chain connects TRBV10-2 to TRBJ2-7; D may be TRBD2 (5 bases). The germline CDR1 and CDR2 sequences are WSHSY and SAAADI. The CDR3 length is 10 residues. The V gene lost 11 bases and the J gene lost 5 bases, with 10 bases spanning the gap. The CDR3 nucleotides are TGCGCCGCTAGCACCCACGAGCAGTACTTC. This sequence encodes CAASTHEQYF.

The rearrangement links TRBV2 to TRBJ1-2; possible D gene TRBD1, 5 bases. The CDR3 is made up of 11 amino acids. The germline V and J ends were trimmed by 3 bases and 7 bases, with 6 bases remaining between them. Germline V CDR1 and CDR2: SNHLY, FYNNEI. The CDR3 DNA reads TGTGCCAGCAGTGAGGGGGGTGGCTACACCTTC. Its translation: CASSEGGGYTF. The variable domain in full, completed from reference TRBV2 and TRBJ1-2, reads EPEVTQTPSHQVTQMGQEVILRCVPISNHLYFYWYRQILGQKVEFLVSFYNNEISEKSEIFDDQFSVERPDGSNFTLKIRSTKLEDSAMYFCASSEGGGYTFGSGTRLTVV.

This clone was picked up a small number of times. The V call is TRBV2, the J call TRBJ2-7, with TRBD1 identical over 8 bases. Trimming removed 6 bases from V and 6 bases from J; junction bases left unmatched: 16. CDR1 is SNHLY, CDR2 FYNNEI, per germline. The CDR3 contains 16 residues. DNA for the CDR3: TGTGCCAGCAGGACGACCCGGGACAGGTCTAGTAGCGAGCAGTACTTC. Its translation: CASRTTRDRSSSEQYF.

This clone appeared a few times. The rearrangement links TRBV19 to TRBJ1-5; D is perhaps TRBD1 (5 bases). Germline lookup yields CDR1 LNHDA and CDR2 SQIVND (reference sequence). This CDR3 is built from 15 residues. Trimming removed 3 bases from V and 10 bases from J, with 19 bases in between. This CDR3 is CASSIGQGLPSPQHF. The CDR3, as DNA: TGTGCCAGTAGTATTGGGCAGGGCTTACCATCACCCCAGCATTTT.